Listed below are T cell receptor beta chains from one sample, sequenced in a study of vaccination effects on CD4 cells after COVID-19. Using immunoSEQ multiplex PCR, the repertoire was profiled, and TCRdb retains in-frame clones only, with some absent. The sample lists fewer than 85,000 clones; 76% were seen once. Which antigens these TCRs recognize remains unknown. This specimen was CD4+ T cells from PBMCs cultured with HCoV-OC43 spike peptides, taken after COVID-19 vaccination. The source of these receptors is a human donor who received a COVID-19 vaccine. Both conserved end residues are part of each CDR3. The D gene is left open where the match is weak. Clone size is shown for a subset of rows, as once, few, many or a class of expanded clone.

TRBV5-1	TRBJ1-5	.	few	14	CASSNVVGDQPQHF	TGCGCCAGCAGCAATGTTGTTGGGGATCAGCCCCAGCATTTT
TRBV2	TRBJ2-6	.	.	16	CASPKGGLSGANVLTF	TGTGCCAGCCCGAAGGGGGGTCTCTCTGGGGCCAACGTCCTGACTTTC
TRBV29-1	TRBJ1-1	TRBD1	few	13	CSGRTGGNTEAFF	TGCAGCGGCAGGACAGGGGGAAACACTGAAGCTTTCTTT
TRBV24-1	TRBJ2-1	.	.	13	CATRDTPRDEQFF	TGTGCCACCAGGGACACCCCTAGGGATGAGCAGTTCTTC
TRBV21-1	TRBJ1-3	.	.	15	CASSFTKGNGNTIYF	TGTGCCAGCAGCTTTACCAAGGGGAACGGAAACACCATATATTTT
TRBV3-1/TRBV3-2	TRBJ2-5	.	.	12	CASSQNQETQYF	TGTGCCAGCAGCCAAAATCAAGAGACCCAGTACTTC
TRBV19	TRBJ1-6	.	.	15	CASREGSSYNSPLHF	TGTGCCAGTAGAGAGGGGAGCTCCTATAATTCACCCCTCCACTTT
TRBV9	TRBJ2-1	TRBD2	.	15	CASSGGGSSYNEQFF	TGTGCCAGCAGCGGCGGGGGTTCCTCCTACAATGAGCAGTTCTTC
TRBV25-1	TRBJ1-4	TRBD1	.	16	CASSPVDRGPNEKLFF	TGTGCCAGCAGTCCAGTAGACAGGGGCCCTAATGAAAAACTGTTTTTT
TRBV3-1/TRBV3-2	TRBJ1-4	.	.	14	CASSHLQGGEKLFF	TGTGCCAGCAGCCACCTACAGGGAGGGGAAAAACTGTTTTTT
TRBV5-4	TRBJ2-5	TRBD1	.	15	CASSPDRGRKETQYF	TGTGCCAGCAGCCCCGACAGGGGCAGGAAAGAGACCCAGTACTTC
TRBV2	TRBJ1-6	TRBD1	.	13	CASTGTGNSPLHF	TGTGCCAGCACCGGGACAGGGAACTCACCCCTCCACTTT
TRBV19	TRBJ1-1	TRBD1	.	14	CASRRGTVRTEAFF	TGTGCCAGTAGGAGGGGGACAGTCCGGACTGAAGCTTTCTTT
TRBV18	TRBJ1-3	.	.	16	CASSPLELGSGNTIYF	TGTGCCAGCTCACCACTCGAGCTAGGGTCTGGAAACACCATATATTTT
TRBV27	TRBJ2-5	TRBD2	.	16	CASRGTSGGLGETQYF	TGTGCCAGCAGGGGGACTAGCGGGGGCCTTGGAGAGACCCAGTACTTC
TRBV5-1	TRBJ2-2	TRBD1	.	16	CASSFFRDRATGELFF	TGCGCCAGCAGCTTCTTCCGGGACAGGGCCACCGGGGAGCTGTTTTTT
TRBV2	TRBJ1-2	.	.	13	CASSLTGLWGYTF	TGTGCCAGCAGTCTCACAGGGCTGTGGGGCTACACCTTC
TRBV3-1/TRBV3-2	TRBJ1-1	.	.	13	CASSQRGTGQAFF	TGTGCCAGCAGCCAAAGGGGGACGGGACAAGCTTTCTTT
TRBV19	TRBJ2-3	.	.	12	CASSPGTDTQYF	TGTGCCAGTAGCCCTGGCACAGATACGCAGTATTTT
TRBV24-1	TRBJ2-1	.	few	15	CATSDPRRGYNEQFF	TGTGCCACCAGTGACCCTCGACGCGGATACAATGAGCAGTTCTTC
TRBV7-2	TRBJ1-4	.	.	12	CASSLTLEKLFF	TGTGCCAGCAGCCTAACATTGGAAAAACTGTTTTTT
TRBV15	TRBJ2-3	TRBD1	.	16	CATSSGPGTGGDTQYF	TGTGCCACCAGCTCTGGGCCCGGGACAGGGGGAGATACGCAGTATTTT
TRBV28	TRBJ1-5	.	.	14	CASSLRGENQPQHF	TGTGCCAGCAGTTTGCGGGGCGAAAATCAGCCCCAGCATTTT
TRBV27	TRBJ2-5	.	once	15	CASSPGSGPWETQYF	TGTGCCAGCAGCCCCGGGAGCGGGCCTTGGGAGACCCAGTACTTC
TRBV10-3	TRBJ1-5	.	few	16	CAISGQGAYSNQPQHF	TGTGCCATCAGTGGGCAGGGCGCCTATAGCAATCAGCCCCAGCATTTT
TRBV9	TRBJ2-3	TRBD2	.	17	CASSVVLSGGSTDTQYF	TGTGCCAGCAGCGTAGTGCTTAGCGGGGGAAGCACAGATACGCAGTATTTT
TRBV9	TRBJ1-5	.	.	17	CASSVDLGTDRNQPQHF	TGTGCCAGCAGCGTAGATTTAGGGACGGACCGCAATCAGCCCCAGCATTTT
TRBV18	TRBJ1-6	.	once	14	CASSPDSYNSPLHF	TGTGCCAGCTCACCCGACTCCTATAATTCACCCCTCCACTTT
TRBV4-3	TRBJ2-3	.	.	16	CASSQDAQGGPDTQYF	TGCGCCAGCAGCCAAGATGCTCAGGGGGGGCCAGATACGCAGTATTTT
TRBV5-4	TRBJ1-2	TRBD1	.	15	CASSSQTGMSYGYTF	TGTGCCAGCAGCTCCCAGACAGGGATGAGCTATGGCTACACCTTC
TRBV7-9	TRBJ2-3	TRBD2	.	15	CASSLMAGGSDTQYF	TGTGCCAGCAGCTTAATGGCGGGGGGTTCAGATACGCAGTATTTT
TRBV4-2	TRBJ1-5	.	.	16	CASSQEDGMGNQPQHF	TGTGCCAGCAGCCAAGAGGACGGTATGGGCAATCAGCCCCAGCATTTT
TRBV10-3	TRBJ2-1	.	few	16	CAISESLGTQYNEQFF	TGTGCCATCAGTGAGTCCCTCGGGACGCAGTACAATGAGCAGTTCTTC
TRBV12-3/TRBV12-4	TRBJ2-1	.	.	11	CASTKRTEQFF	TGTGCCAGCACTAAAAGAACCGAGCAGTTCTTC
TRBV2	TRBJ1-1	.	.	14	CASTDWRKNTEAFF	TGTGCCAGCACTGATTGGAGGAAGAACACTGAAGCTTTCTTT
TRBV6-5	TRBJ2-5	.	.	14	CASSQQTGGETQYF	TGTGCCAGCAGTCAACAGACAGGAGGCGAGACCCAGTACTTC
TRBV5-1	TRBJ1-6	.	.	13	CASSAAESGPLHF	TGCGCCAGCAGCGCAGCGGAGTCCGGACCCCTCCACTTT